These T cell receptor beta chains were read from a single sample in a study of CD8 T cells in Susac syndrome. MiXCR, applied by TCRdb to the immunoSEQ multiplex PCR reads, yields one record per CDR3 protein. This sample has some 130,000 distinct CDR3 sequences, with 85% to 95% found just once. The sample was CD8+ T cells from PBMCs. The receptors here all came from a human donor with Susac syndrome. The CDR3 runs from the conserved cysteine through the conserved F or W. D genes are given only for firm matches. Not all rows give a size; the values are once, few, many and, for expanded clones, a class.

V,size,length,J,D,CDR3,DNA
TRBV24-1,NA,12,TRBJ1-1,NA,CATSDSDTEAFF,TGTGCCACCAGTGACTCGGACACTGAAGCTTTCTTT
TRBV27,NA,16,TRBJ2-1,TRBD2,CASSSDSGSMGNEQFF,TGTGCCAGCAGTTCTGATAGCGGGAGTATGGGCAATGAGCAGTTCTTC
TRBV29-1,NA,12,TRBJ1-1,NA,CSAKRGDTEAFF,TGCAGCGCCAAGAGGGGGGACACTGAAGCTTTCTTT
TRBV30,NA,18,TRBJ1-1,NA,CAWEKPGVADPFGTEAFF,TGTGCCTGGGAAAAACCCGGGGTGGCTGACCCTTTTGGCACTGAAGCTTTCTTT
TRBV11-2,NA,17,TRBJ2-1,TRBD2,CAGSEEPGLANYNEQFF,TGTGCCGGTTCGGAGGAACCGGGACTAGCGAATTACAATGAGCAGTTCTTC
TRBV9,NA,11,TRBJ2-2,NA,CASQSTGELFF,TGTGCCAGCCAGTCGACCGGGGAGCTGTTTTTT
TRBV19,NA,13,TRBJ2-1,NA,CASSNRVYNEQFF,TGTGCCAGTAGTAACCGGGTCTACAATGAGCAGTTCTTC
TRBV9,NA,15,TRBJ1-5,TRBD1,CASSPYDRAEQPQHF,TGTGCCAGCAGCCCCTACGACAGGGCCGAACAGCCCCAGCATTTT
TRBV9,NA,14,TRBJ1-1,NA,CASSVEGAGEEAFF,TGTGCCAGCAGCGTAGAAGGGGCAGGGGAGGAAGCTTTCTTT
TRBV27,NA,14,TRBJ1-2,NA,CASSLCRAGYGYTF,TGTGCCAGCAGTTTGTGTAGGGCTGGCTATGGCTACACCTTC
TRBV14,NA,15,TRBJ2-3,TRBD1,CASSQEKGAGDTQYF,TGTGCCAGCAGCCAAGAGAAGGGGGCCGGAGATACGCAGTATTTT
TRBV5-1,NA,15,TRBJ2-1,NA,CASSPPAPVYNEQFF,TGCGCCAGCAGCCCCCCAGCACCTGTCTACAATGAGCAGTTCTTC
TRBV6-1,NA,16,TRBJ2-5,NA,CASSEREGGPGETQYF,TGTGCCAGCAGTGAAAGGGAGGGGGGGCCGGGGGAGACCCAGTACTTC
TRBV20-1,NA,16,TRBJ2-3,NA,CSARRDIQGPTDTQYF,TGCAGTGCTAGGCGGGACATCCAGGGACCCACAGATACGCAGTATTTT
TRBV4-1,NA,17,TRBJ2-3,NA,CASSHVMGVWGTDTQYF,TGCGCCAGCAGCCATGTAATGGGAGTGTGGGGCACAGATACGCAGTATTTT
TRBV18,NA,17,TRBJ2-1,TRBD1,CASSAGGSGHPYNEQFF,TGTGCCAGCTCAGCAGGGGGCTCGGGACACCCCTACAATGAGCAGTTCTTC
TRBV30,NA,15,TRBJ1-1,NA,CAWSVRWGRDTEAFF,TGTGCCTGGAGTGTACGATGGGGAAGGGACACTGAAGCTTTCTTT
TRBV11-3,NA,15,TRBJ1-1,NA,CASSLWSGEATEAFF,TGTGCCAGCAGCTTATGGTCAGGGGAGGCCACTGAAGCTTTCTTT
TRBV9,NA,14,TRBJ1-2,NA,CASTLGTELGGYTF,TGTGCCAGCACCTTAGGGACGGAACTTGGTGGCTACACCTTC
TRBV4-1,NA,15,TRBJ2-1,TRBD2,CASSQGLAGVKEQFF,TGCGCCAGCAGCCAAGGACTAGCGGGAGTAAAGGAGCAGTTCTTC
TRBV30,once,12,TRBJ2-1,NA,CAWSVGDNEQFF,TGTGCCTGGAGTGTGGGGGACAATGAGCAGTTCTTC
TRBV2,NA,16,TRBJ2-3,TRBD1,CASSERTGKSTDTQYF,TGTGCCAGCAGTGAAAGGACAGGGAAGAGCACAGATACGCAGTATTTT
TRBV4-2,NA,15,TRBJ2-3,NA,CASSPGLTSTDTQYF,TGTGCCAGCAGCCCTGGACTTACTAGCACAGATACGCAGTATTTT
TRBV29-1,NA,14,TRBJ1-3,NA,CSVADGSSGNTIYF,TGCAGCGTTGCCGACGGTAGCTCTGGAAACACCATATATTTT
TRBV19,NA,13,TRBJ2-1,TRBD2,CASSMGLPNEQFF,TGTGCCAGTAGTATGGGACTACCCAATGAGCAGTTCTTC
TRBV12-3/TRBV12-4,NA,12,TRBJ1-2,NA,CASSFGSSGYTF,TGTGCCAGCAGTTTCGGTAGCTCTGGCTACACCTTC
TRBV7-2,NA,15,TRBJ2-1,NA,CASSSSDPLYNEQFF,TGTGCCAGCAGCTCCTCGGATCCACTCTACAATGAGCAGTTCTTC
TRBV28,once,13,TRBJ2-1,TRBD1,CASSPDRANEQFF,TGTGCCAGCAGTCCGGACAGGGCCAATGAGCAGTTCTTC
TRBV30,NA,14,TRBJ1-5,TRBD1,CAWSGTGGVEPQHF,TGTGCCTGGAGTGGGACAGGGGGTGTTGAGCCCCAGCATTTT
TRBV3-1,NA,18,TRBJ1-5,TRBD1,CASSQEEQGNGGNQPQHF,TGTGCCAGCAGCCAAGAGGAACAGGGGAATGGGGGCAATCAGCCCCAGCATTTT
TRBV11-2,NA,15,TRBJ2-1,TRBD2,CASSLVLAAGNEQFF,TGTGCCAGCAGCTTAGTACTAGCGGCGGGGAATGAGCAGTTCTTC
TRBV2,NA,11,TRBJ2-1,NA,CASTLGDEQFF,TGTGCCAGCACGTTGGGGGATGAGCAGTTCTTC
TRBV6-2/TRBV6-3,NA,14,TRBJ1-1,NA,CASSLRPRNTEAFF,TGTGCCAGCAGTCTCAGACCTAGGAACACTGAAGCTTTCTTT
TRBV29-1,NA,15,TRBJ2-2,TRBD2,CSVDPGTSRDGELFF,TGCAGCGTTGACCCCGGGACTAGTAGGGACGGGGAGCTGTTTTTT
TRBV6-5,NA,15,TRBJ2-5,NA,CASSYVRGQRETQYF,TGTGCCAGCAGTTACGTACGGGGGCAAAGAGAGACCCAGTACTTC
TRBV5-1,NA,15,TRBJ2-1,NA,CASSLGTSRGDEQFF,TGCGCCAGCAGCCTCGGGACTTCCCGCGGCGATGAGCAGTTCTTC
TRBV27,NA,17,TRBJ2-1,NA,CASSPDFGASSYNEQFF,TGTGCCAGCAGTCCCGACTTTGGGGCAAGCTCCTACAATGAGCAGTTCTTC
TRBV9,NA,15,TRBJ2-7,TRBD1,CASSGGTGDTYEQYF,TGTGCCAGCAGCGGAGGGACAGGGGACACCTACGAGCAGTACTTC
TRBV5-4,NA,14,TRBJ1-5,TRBD1,CASSFQGGNQPQHF,TGTGCCAGCAGCTTCCAGGGGGGCAATCAGCCCCAGCATTTT
TRBV28,NA,16,TRBJ1-1,TRBD1,CASSLWRQGARTEAFF,TGTGCCAGCAGTTTATGGCGACAGGGGGCGCGCACTGAAGCTTTCTTT
TRBV29-1,NA,13,TRBJ1-1,NA,CSVPGTERSEAFF,TGCAGCGTTCCCGGGACTGAAAGAAGTGAAGCTTTCTTT
TRBV7-6,NA,14,TRBJ2-7,NA,CASSSLTHSNEQYF,TGTGCCAGCAGCTCCCTCACCCACAGCAACGAGCAGTACTTC
TRBV5-1,NA,17,TRBJ2-7,NA,CASSLFPARGSSYEQYF,TGCGCCAGCAGCTTGTTCCCGGCCCGGGGTTCCTCCTACGAGCAGTACTTC
TRBV27,NA,12,TRBJ1-2,NA,CASSSSGYGYTF,TGTGCCAGCAGCTCCTCGGGGTATGGCTACACCTTC
TRBV14,NA,16,TRBJ2-7,TRBD2,CASSQIRGLNPSKQYF,TGTGCCAGCAGCCAAATAAGGGGACTAAACCCTTCCAAGCAGTACTTC
TRBV3-1,NA,18,TRBJ2-7,TRBD1,CASSQDTFRRQGRIEQYF,TGTGCCAGCAGCCAAGATACGTTTCGGCGACAGGGTAGAATCGAGCAGTACTTC
TRBV7-9,NA,12,TRBJ2-3,NA,CASTDGTDTQYF,TGTGCCAGCACCGACGGGACAGATACGCAGTATTTT
TRBV20-1,NA,15,TRBJ2-2,TRBD2,CSAPRLAANTGELFF,TGCAGTGCTCCCAGACTAGCGGCGAACACCGGGGAGCTGTTTTTT
TRBV11-2,once,14,TRBJ1-1,NA,CASSEEGLDTEAFF,TGTGCCAGCAGCGAAGAGGGCCTGGACACTGAAGCTTTCTTT
TRBV7-8,NA,17,TRBJ2-2,TRBD2,CASSLRAAGADTGELFF,TGTGCCAGCAGCTTACGTGCGGCGGGAGCAGACACCGGGGAGCTGTTTTTT
TRBV6-5,NA,16,TRBJ1-1,NA,CASSYSPTGMNTEAFF,TGTGCCAGCAGTTACTCCCCGACAGGCATGAACACTGAAGCTTTCTTT